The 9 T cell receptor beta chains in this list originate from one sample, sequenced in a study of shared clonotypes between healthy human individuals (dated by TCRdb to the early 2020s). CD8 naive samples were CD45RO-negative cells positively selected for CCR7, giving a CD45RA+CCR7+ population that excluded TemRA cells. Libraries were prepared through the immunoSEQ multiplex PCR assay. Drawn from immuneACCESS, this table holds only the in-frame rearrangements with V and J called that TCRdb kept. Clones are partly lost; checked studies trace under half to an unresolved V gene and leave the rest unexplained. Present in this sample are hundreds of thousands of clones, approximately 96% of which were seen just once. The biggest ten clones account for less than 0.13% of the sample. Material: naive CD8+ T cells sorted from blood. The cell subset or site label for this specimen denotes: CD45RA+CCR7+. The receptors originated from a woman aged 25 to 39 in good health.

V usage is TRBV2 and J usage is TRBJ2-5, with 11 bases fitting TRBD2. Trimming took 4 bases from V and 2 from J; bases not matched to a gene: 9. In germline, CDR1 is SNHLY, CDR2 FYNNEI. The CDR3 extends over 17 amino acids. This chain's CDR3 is CASSASGLAGLQETQYF. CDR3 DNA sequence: TGTGCCAGCAGTGCTTCAGGACTAGCGGGCTTGCAAGAGACCCAGTACTTC.

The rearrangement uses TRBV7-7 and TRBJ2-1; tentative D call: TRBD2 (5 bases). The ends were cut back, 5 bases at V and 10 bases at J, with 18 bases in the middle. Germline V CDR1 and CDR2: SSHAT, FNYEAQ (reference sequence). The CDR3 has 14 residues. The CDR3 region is CASSPSRGRREQFF. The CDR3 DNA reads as TGTGCCAGCAGCCCCTCGCGCGGGCGGCGGGAGCAGTTCTTC.

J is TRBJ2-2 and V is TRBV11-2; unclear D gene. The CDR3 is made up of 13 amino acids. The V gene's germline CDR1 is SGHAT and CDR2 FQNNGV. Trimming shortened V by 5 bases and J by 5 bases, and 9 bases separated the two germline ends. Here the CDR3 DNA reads TGTGCCAGCAGCCATAAGAGTACCGGGGAGCTGTTTTTT. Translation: CASSHKSTGELFF.

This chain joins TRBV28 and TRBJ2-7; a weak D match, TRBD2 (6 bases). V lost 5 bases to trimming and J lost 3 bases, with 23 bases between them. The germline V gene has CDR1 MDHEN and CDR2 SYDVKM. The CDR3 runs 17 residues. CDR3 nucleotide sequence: TGTGCCAGCAGTCGCGGAAGACCGGGACTCAACTACTACGAGCAGTACTTC. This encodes CASSRGRPGLNYYEQYF.

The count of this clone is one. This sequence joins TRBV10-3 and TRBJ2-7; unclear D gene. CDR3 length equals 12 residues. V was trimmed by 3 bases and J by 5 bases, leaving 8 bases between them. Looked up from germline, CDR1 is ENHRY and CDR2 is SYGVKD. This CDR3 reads CAISELTNEQYF. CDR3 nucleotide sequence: TGTGCCATCAGTGAATTGACAAACGAGCAGTACTTC.

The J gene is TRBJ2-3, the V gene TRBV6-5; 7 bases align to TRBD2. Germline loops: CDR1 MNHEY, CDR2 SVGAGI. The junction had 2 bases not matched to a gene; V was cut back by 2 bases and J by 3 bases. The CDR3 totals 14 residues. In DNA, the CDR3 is TGTGCCAGCAGTTACGGGACTAAAACAGATACGCAGTATTTT. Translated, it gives CASSYGTKTDTQYF.

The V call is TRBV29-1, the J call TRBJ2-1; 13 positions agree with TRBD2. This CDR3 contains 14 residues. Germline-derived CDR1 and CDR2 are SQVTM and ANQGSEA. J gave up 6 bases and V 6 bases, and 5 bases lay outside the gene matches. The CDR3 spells CSVPGLAGLNEQFF. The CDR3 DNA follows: TGCAGCGTACCGGGACTAGCGGGACTCAATGAGCAGTTCTTC.

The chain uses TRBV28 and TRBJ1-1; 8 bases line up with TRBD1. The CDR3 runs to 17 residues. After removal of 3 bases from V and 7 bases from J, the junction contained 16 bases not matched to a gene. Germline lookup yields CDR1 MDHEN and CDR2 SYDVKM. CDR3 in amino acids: CASSFDTGGISSYEAFF. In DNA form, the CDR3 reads TGTGCCAGCAGTTTTGATACAGGGGGTATATCCTCGTATGAAGCTTTCTTT.

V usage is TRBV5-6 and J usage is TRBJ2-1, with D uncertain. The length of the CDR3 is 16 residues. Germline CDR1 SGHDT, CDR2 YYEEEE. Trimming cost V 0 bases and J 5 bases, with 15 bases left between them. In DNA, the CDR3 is TGTGCCAGCAGCTTGGACCACTTGCCCCGGGACAATGAGCAGTTCTTC. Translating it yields CASSLDHLPRDNEQFF.